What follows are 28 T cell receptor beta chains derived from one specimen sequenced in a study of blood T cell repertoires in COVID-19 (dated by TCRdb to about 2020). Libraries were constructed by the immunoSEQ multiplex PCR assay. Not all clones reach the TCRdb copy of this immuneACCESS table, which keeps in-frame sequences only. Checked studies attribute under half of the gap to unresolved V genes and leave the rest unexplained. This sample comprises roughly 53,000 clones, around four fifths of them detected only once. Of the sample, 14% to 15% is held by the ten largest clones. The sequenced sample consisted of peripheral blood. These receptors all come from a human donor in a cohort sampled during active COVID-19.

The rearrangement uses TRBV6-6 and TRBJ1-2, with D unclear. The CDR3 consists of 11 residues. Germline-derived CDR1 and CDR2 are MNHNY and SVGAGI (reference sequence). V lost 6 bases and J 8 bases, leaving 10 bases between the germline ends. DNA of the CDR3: TGTGCCAGCAGCGAGACGAGGGGCTACACCTTC. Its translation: CASSETRGYTF.

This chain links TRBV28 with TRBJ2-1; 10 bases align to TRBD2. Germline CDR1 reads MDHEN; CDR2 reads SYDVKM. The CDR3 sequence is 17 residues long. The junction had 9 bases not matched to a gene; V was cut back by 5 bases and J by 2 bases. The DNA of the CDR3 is TGTGCCAGCAGTAAACAAAACAGCGGGAGGGCCTACAATGAGCAGTTCTTC. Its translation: CASSKQNSGRAYNEQFF.

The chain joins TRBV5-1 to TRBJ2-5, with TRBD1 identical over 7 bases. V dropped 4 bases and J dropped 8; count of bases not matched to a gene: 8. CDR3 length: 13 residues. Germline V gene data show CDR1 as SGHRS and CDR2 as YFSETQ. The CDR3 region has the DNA TGCGCCAGCAGCACTGGACAGGCTGTTACCCAGTACTTC. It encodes CASSTGQAVTQYF.

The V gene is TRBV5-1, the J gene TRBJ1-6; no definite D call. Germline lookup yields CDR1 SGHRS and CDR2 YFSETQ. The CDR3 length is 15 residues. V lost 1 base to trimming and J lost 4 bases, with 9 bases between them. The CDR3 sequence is CASSLWAEYNSPLHF. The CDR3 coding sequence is TGCGCCAGCAGCTTGTGGGCCGAGTATAATTCACCCCTCCACTTT.

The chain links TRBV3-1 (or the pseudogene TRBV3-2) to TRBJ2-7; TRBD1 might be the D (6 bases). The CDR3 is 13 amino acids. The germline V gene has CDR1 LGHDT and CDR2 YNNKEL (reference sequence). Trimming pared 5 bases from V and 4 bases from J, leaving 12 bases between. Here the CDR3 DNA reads TGTGCCAGCAGCTTCTATCAGGGGTACGAGCAGTACTTC. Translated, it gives CASSFYQGYEQYF.

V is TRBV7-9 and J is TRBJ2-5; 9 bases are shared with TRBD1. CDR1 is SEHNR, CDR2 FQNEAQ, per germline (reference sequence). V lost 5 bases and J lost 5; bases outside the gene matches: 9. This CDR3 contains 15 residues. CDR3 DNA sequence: TGTGCCAGCAGCCCGTGGGACAGGGTCGAGGAGACCCAGTACTTC. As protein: CASSPWDRVEETQYF.

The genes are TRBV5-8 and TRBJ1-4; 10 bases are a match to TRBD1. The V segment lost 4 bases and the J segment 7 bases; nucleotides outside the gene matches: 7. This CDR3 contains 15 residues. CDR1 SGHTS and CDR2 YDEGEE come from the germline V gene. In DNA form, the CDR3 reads TGTGCCAGCAGCCATTTGACAGGGGGCTTTGAAAAACTGTTTTTT. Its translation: CASSHLTGGFEKLFF.

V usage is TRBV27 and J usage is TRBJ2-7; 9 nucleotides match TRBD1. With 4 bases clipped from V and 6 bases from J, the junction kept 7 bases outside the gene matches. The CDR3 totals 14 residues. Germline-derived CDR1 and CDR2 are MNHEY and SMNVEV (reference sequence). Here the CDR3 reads CASSSPGQGSEQYF. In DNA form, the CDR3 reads TGTGCCAGCAGTTCCCCGGGACAGGGCTCCGAGCAGTACTTC.

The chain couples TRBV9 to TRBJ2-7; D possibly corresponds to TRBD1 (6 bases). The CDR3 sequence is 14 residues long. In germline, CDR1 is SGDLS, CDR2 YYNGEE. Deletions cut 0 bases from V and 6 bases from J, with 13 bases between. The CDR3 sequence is CASSVATGAFEQYF. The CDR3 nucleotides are TGTGCCAGCAGCGTAGCGACAGGAGCTTTCGAGCAGTACTTC.

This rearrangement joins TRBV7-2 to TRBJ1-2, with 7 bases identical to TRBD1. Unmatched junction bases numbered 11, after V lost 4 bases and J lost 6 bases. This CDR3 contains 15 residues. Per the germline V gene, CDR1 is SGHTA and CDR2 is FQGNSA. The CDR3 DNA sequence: TGTGCCAGCAGCTCGGGACAGAACTTCTTACATGGCTACACCTTC. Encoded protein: CASSSGQNFLHGYTF.

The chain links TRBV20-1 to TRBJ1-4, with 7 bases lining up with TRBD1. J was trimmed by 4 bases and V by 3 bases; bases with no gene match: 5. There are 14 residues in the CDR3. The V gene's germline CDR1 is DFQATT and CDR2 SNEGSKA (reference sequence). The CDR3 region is CSASPGTDNEKLFF. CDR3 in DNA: TGCAGTGCTAGTCCCGGGACAGATAATGAAAAACTGTTTTTT.

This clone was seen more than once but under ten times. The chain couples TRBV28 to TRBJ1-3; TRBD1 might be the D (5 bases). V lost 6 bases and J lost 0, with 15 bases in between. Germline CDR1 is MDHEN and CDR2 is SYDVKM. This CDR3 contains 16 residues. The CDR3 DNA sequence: TGTGCCAGCAGCCCGACAGACGCCGGCTCTGGAAACACCATATATTTT. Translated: CASSPTDAGSGNTIYF. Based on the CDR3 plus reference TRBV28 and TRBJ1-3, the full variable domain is DVKVTQSSRYLVKRTGEKVFLECVQDMDHENMFWYRQDPGLGLRLIYFSYDVKMKEKGDIPEGYSVSREKKERFSLILESASTNQTSMYLCASSPTDAGSGNTIYFGEGSWLTVV.

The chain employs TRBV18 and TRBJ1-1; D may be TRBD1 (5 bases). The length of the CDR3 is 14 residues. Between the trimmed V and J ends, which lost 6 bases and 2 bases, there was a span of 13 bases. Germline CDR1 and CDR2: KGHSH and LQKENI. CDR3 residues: CASSPNGGNTEAFF. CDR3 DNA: TGTGCCAGCTCGCCTAACGGGGGAAACACTGAAGCTTTCTTT.

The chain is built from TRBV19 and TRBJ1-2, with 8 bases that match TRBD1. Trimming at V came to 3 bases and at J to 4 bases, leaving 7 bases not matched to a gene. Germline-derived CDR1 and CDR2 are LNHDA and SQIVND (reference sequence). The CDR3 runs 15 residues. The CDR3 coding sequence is TGTGCCAGTAGTATTTTACAGGGGGGTTCCTATGGCTACACCTTC. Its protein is CASSILQGGSYGYTF.

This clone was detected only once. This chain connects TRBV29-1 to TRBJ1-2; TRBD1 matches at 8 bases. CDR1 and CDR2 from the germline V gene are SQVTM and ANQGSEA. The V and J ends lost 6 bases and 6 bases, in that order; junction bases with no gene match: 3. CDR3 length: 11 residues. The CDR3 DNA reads TGCAGCGTGAGGACAGGGAATGGCTACACCTTC. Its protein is CSVRTGNGYTF.

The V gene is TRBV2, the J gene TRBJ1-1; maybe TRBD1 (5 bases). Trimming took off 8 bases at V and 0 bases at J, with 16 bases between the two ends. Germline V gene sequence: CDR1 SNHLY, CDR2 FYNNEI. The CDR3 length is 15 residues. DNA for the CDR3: TGTGCCAGCGGAGGGGAGGGTACGTTGAACACTGAAGCTTTCTTT. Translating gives CASGGEGTLNTEAFF.

The CDR3 loop is CGSGHSPGDTIYF. CDR3 bases: TGTGGTTCGGGCCATTCCCCGGGGGACACCATATATTTT. The rearrangement joins TRBV3-1 (or the pseudogene TRBV3-2) to TRBJ1-3; tentatively, D is TRBD1 (5 bases). Germline assignment: CDR1 LGHDT and CDR2 YNNKEL (reference sequence). This CDR3 contains 13 residues.

The CDR3 DNA reads as TGTGCCAGTAGTAAGCGGACTGGTGGGGCCAACGTCCTGACTTTC. Its protein product is CASSKRTGGANVLTF. The rearrangement links TRBV19 to TRBJ2-6, with D perhaps TRBD2 (5 bases). The germline CDR1 and CDR2 sequences are LNHDA and SQIVND (reference sequence). This CDR3 is built from 15 residues. V lost 4 bases and J 3 bases, leaving 10 bases between the germline ends.

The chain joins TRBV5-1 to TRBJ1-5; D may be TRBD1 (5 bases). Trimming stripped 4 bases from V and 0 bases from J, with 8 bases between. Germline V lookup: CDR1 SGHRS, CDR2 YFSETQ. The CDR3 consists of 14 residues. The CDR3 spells CASSPDSSNQPQHF. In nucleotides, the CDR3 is TGCGCCAGCAGCCCCGACAGTAGCAATCAGCCCCAGCATTTT. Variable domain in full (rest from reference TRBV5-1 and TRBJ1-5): KAGVTQTPRYLIKTRGQQVTLSCSPISGHRSVSWYQQTPGQGLQFLFEYFSETQRNKGNFPGRFSGRQFSNSRSEMNVSTLELGDSALYLCASSPDSSNQPQHFGDGTRLSIL.

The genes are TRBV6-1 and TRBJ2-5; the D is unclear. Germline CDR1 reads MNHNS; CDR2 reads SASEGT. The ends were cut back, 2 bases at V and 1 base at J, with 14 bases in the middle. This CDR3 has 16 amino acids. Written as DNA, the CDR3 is TGTGCCAGCAGTGAATTTAGAAAAATATCCCAAGAGACCCAGTACTTC. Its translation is CASSEFRKISQETQYF.

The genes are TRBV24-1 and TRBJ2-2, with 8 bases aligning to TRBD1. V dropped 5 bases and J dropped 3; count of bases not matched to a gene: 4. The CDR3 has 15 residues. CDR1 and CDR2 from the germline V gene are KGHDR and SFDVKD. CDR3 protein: CATSARQGYTGELFF. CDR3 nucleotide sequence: TGTGCCACCAGTGCCAGACAGGGGTACACCGGGGAGCTGTTTTTT.

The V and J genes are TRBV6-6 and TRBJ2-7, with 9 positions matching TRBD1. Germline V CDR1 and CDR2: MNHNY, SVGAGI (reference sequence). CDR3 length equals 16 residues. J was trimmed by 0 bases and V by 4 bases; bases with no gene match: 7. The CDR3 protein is CASSSTDRGRSYEQYF. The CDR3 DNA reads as TGTGCCAGCAGTTCTACGGACAGGGGCCGCTCCTACGAGCAGTACTTC.

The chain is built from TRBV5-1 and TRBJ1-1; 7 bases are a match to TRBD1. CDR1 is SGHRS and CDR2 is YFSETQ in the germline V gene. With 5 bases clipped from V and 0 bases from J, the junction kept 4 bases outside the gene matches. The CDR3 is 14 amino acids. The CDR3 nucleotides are TGCGCCAGCAGAGTGGGGACAGTGAACACTGAAGCTTTCTTT. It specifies CASRVGTVNTEAFF.

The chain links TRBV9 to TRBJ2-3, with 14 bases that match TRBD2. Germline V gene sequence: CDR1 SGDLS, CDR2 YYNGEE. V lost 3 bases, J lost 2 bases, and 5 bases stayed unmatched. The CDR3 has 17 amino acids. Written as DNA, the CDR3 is TGTGCCAGCAGCGGCGGGACTAGCGGGGGAACCACAGATACGCAGTATTTT. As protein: CASSGGTSGGTTDTQYF.

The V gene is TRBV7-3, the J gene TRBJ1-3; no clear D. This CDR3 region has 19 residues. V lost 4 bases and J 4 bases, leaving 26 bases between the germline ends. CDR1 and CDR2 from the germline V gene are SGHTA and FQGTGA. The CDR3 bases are TGTGCCAGCAGCTGGACCGGGCCGAAAGGAGGCATCTACGGAAACACCATATATTTT. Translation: CASSWTGPKGGIYGNTIYF. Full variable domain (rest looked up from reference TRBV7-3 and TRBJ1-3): GAGVSQTPSNKVTEKGKYVELRCDPISGHTALYWYRQSLGQGPEFLIYFQGTGAADDSGLPNDRFFAVRPEGSVSTLKIQRTERGDSAVYLCASSWTGPKGGIYGNTIYFGEGSWLTVV.

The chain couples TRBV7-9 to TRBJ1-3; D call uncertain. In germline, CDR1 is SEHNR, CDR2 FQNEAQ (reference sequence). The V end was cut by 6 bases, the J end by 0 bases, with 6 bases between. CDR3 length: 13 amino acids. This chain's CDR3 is CASRPSSGNTIYF. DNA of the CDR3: TGTGCCAGCAGGCCGAGCTCTGGAAACACCATATATTTT.

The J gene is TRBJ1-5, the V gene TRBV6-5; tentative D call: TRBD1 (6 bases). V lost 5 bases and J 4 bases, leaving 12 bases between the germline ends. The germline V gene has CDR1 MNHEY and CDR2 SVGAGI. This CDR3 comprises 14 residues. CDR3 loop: CASSPGQRNQPQHF. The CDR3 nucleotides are TGTGCCAGCAGTCCCGGACAGAGGAATCAGCCCCAGCATTTT.

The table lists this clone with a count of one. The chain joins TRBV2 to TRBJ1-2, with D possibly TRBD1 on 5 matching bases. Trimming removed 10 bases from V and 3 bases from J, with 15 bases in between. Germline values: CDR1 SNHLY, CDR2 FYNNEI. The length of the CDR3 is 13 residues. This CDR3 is CAIRSTEHYGYTF. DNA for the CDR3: TGTGCCATCCGCTCGACAGAACACTATGGCTACACCTTC.